This record concerns one T cell receptor (beta chain) sequence. With 60 Vbeta and 13 Jbeta primers, the PCR was carried out. Assay used: immunoSEQ multiplex PCR; TCRdb lists only in-frame clones, some missing. Of about 200,000 clones listed, approximately 70% are singletons. The junction had 9 bases not matched to a gene; V was cut back by 1 base and J by 3 bases. The germline gives CDR1 MGHRA, CDR2 YSYEKL. The CDR3 consists of 16 residues. The data were taken from a study of cytomegalovirus exposure and HLA in healthy donors. Material: PBMCs. The chain carries TRBV4-1 and TRBJ2-7; 7 nucleotides match TRBD1. The receptor was isolated from a man in his forties in good health and CMV-seropositive. Here the CDR3 reads CASSQALTGTFYEQYF. The CDR3 nucleotides are TGCGCCAGCAGCCAAGCCCTGACAGGGACCTTCTACGAGCAGTACTTC.